This T cell receptor (beta chain) was captured by sequencing in a study of T cell changes during pregnancy in multiple sclerosis. Per the germline V gene, CDR1 is MNHEY and CDR2 is SMNVEV (reference sequence). The CDR3 covers 16 residues. V was trimmed by 3 bases and J by 1 base, leaving 10 bases between them. Assay: immunoSEQ multiplex PCR; the TCRdb copy retains only in-frame clones and omits some. The sample has 70,000 to 95,000 clones, approximately 95% seen once. Here the sequenced sample was peripheral blood, taken in the first trimester of pregnancy. This receptor was identified in a female donor with multiple sclerosis, enrolled in a pregnancy study. The gene calls are TRBV27 and TRBJ2-6; tentative D call: TRBD1 (5 bases). CDR3 in amino acids: CASSFGRVSGANVLTF. The CDR3 DNA reads as TGTGCCAGCAGTTTCGGCAGGGTGTCTGGGGCCAACGTCCTGACTTTC. The entire variable domain, with the rest obtained from reference TRBV27 and TRBJ2-6, is as follows: EAQVTQNPRYLITVTGKKLTVTCSQNMNHEYMSWYRQDPGLGLRQIYYSMNVEVTDKGDVPEGYKVSRKEKRNFPLILESPSPNQTSLYFCASSFGRVSGANVLTFGAGSRLTVL.